Shown below are 2 T cell receptor beta chains from a single sample sequenced in a study of siplizumab effects on memory and regulatory T cells. The assay was immunoSEQ multiplex PCR, and TCRdb's table has in-frame clones only and misses some. The data show fewer than 110,000 clones, about 93% seen once. The sample comprised non-Treg CD4+ T cells sorted from blood. Receptors were obtained from a human donor in good health.

The rearrangement uses TRBV28 and TRBJ2-7; 8 nucleotides line up with TRBD2. Germline-derived CDR1 and CDR2 are MDHEN and SYDVKM. V gave up 6 bases and J gave up 2 bases; unmatched junction bases: 6. CDR3 size: 14 residues. The CDR3 region has the DNA TGTGCCAGCAGGCGGGGGGAGACCGCCTACGAGCAGTACTTC. Protein: CASRRGETAYEQYF.

The chain combines TRBV19 with TRBJ1-5; tentative D call: TRBD1 (5 bases). Germline CDR1 reads LNHDA; CDR2 reads SQIVND (reference sequence). CDR3 length equals 17 residues. The V and J ends lost 7 bases and 0 bases respectively, with 19 bases between them. CDR3 in amino acids: CASTARDRGVSNQPQHF. As DNA, the CDR3 is TGTGCCAGTACCGCCCGGGACCGAGGGGTTAGCAATCAGCCCCAGCATTTT. Complete variable domain (other parts from reference TRBV19 and TRBJ1-5): DGGITQSPKYLFRKEGQNVTLSCEQNLNHDAMYWYRQDPGQGLRLIYYSQIVNDFQKGDIAEGYSVSREKKESFPLTVTSAQKNPTAFYLCASTARDRGVSNQPQHFGDGTRLSIL.